The 32 T cell receptor beta chains below all came from one sample that was sequenced in a study of graft-versus-host responses after intestinal transplantation. Clones were read by immunoSEQ multiplex PCR, and TCRdb kept only the in-frame ones, dropping some. The table shows around 3,800 clones, with around a fifth occurring only once. The source material was alloreactive CD4+ T cells from a mixed lymphocyte reaction culture, sampled before transplantation. The subset is: CFSE-low proliferating T cells sorted from roughly six-day pre-transplant mixed lymphocyte reaction (GvH or HvG direction). The source of these receptors is a human patient who was an organ donor for intestinal transplantation.

The chain uses TRBV7-3 and TRBJ2-1; 7 bases match TRBD2. The ends lost 6 bases at V and 2 bases at J; junction bases unmatched: 13. CDR1 is SGHTA, CDR2 FQGTGA, per germline. CDR3 length: 17 residues. The CDR3 DNA sequence: TGTGCCAGCAGTTCAACTAGCGAGGGCCTTCCCTACAATGAGCAGTTCTTC. It specifies CASSSTSEGLPYNEQFF.

The V gene is TRBV5-6, the J gene TRBJ1-6; 9 nucleotides line up with TRBD1. Per the germline V gene, CDR1 is SGHDT and CDR2 is YYEEEE. V shed 5 bases and J 1 base; nucleotides not matched to a gene: 7. CDR3 length: 17 amino acids. CDR3 protein: CASRSGTGFSYNSPLHF. The CDR3, as DNA: TGTGCCAGCAGGTCCGGGACAGGGTTTTCCTATAATTCACCCCTCCACTTT.

This clone was seen only once. The chain joins TRBV5-6 to TRBJ2-6; D is undetermined. Trimming removed 6 bases from V and 5 bases from J, with 21 bases in between. The CDR3 loop spans 17 amino acids. Germline assignment: CDR1 SGHDT and CDR2 YYEEEE. CDR3 loop: CASTLANSQSRANVLTF. The CDR3 bases are TGTGCCAGCACGCTTGCCAATAGTCAAAGTCGGGCCAACGTCCTGACTTTC.

By share, this clone ranks as medium-sized. In nucleotides, the CDR3 is TGTGCCAGCGGACAGGGGGCGCACTATGGCTACACCTTC. Amino acids: CASGQGAHYGYTF. This chain links TRBV28 with TRBJ1-2; 11 bases align to TRBD1. Trimming took 8 bases from V and 3 from J; bases not matched to a gene: 2. Per the germline V gene, CDR1 is MDHEN and CDR2 is SYDVKM. This CDR3 comprises 13 residues.

This clone was detected only a few times. The chain uses TRBV4-2 and TRBJ2-3, with D uncertain. The CDR3 totals 14 residues. V lost 5 bases, J lost 3 bases, and 12 bases lay in between. Per germline, CDR1 LGHNA and CDR2 YNFKEQ. Here the CDR3 reads CASSLLQNTDTQYF. In DNA form, the CDR3 reads TGTGCCAGCAGCTTACTGCAAAATACAGATACGCAGTATTTT.

About this clone itself: This may come from a read error, since a much larger clone is one base off. The chain is built from TRBV27 and TRBJ1-6; D is possibly TRBD1 (6 bases). This CDR3 has 18 amino acids. V shed 0 bases and J shed 10 bases, with 22 bases lying between them. Germline assignment: CDR1 MNHEY and CDR2 SMNVEV (reference sequence). The CDR3 loop is CASSLSPPITGLRSPLHF. DNA for the CDR3: TGTGCCAGCAGTTTATCCCCGCCGATCACAGGGTTGAGATCACCCCTCCACTTT.

By share, this clone counts as medium-sized. This rearrangement joins TRBV5-6 to TRBJ1-2, with D perhaps TRBD1 (5 bases). With 6 bases removed from V and 3 bases from J, the gap between germline ends came to 15 bases. The length of the CDR3 is 14 residues. CDR1 and CDR2 from the germline V gene are SGHDT and YYEEEE. CDR3 DNA: TGTGCCAGCACCACGACGGGGGTATACTATGGCTACACCTTC. Its translation: CASTTTGVYYGYTF.

The V gene is TRBV27, the J gene TRBJ2-5; D is perhaps TRBD2 (7 bases). There are 15 residues in the CDR3. CDR1 and CDR2 (germline): MNHEY, SMNVEV (reference sequence). Trimming cost V 5 bases and J 11 bases, with 24 bases left between them. CDR3 in DNA: TGTGCCAGCAGTGCAACCTCCTCGGGGGCGGGGGCTCAGTACTTC. This codes for CASSATSSGAGAQYF.

By its share, this clone is medium-sized. This chain uses TRBV7-9 with TRBJ2-7; D call uncertain. This CDR3 is built from 12 residues. Germline-derived CDR1 and CDR2 are SEHNR and FQNEAQ (reference sequence). This CDR3 is CASSRDVRRMGV. The DNA of the CDR3 is TGTGCCAGCAGCCGAGACGTCAGACGGATGGGCGTC.

J is TRBJ1-1 and V is TRBV6-5; tentative D call: TRBD1 (5 bases). V was pared by 2 bases and J by 4 bases, with 14 bases between. The CDR3 has 15 residues. Germline V lookup: CDR1 MNHEY, CDR2 SVGAGI. The CDR3 DNA follows: TGTGCCAGCAGTTACACCCCCGTCGGGGGCACTGAAGCTTTCTTT. As protein: CASSYTPVGGTEAFF.

By sample share, this clone is medium-sized (0.01 to 0.1%). The V and J genes are TRBV4-2 and TRBJ2-3, with 15 positions matching TRBD2. Germline CDR1 reads LGHNA; CDR2 reads YNFKEQ. Unmatched junction bases numbered 1, after V lost 4 bases and J lost 2 bases. This CDR3 has 16 amino acids. CDR3 residues: CASSRTSGGVTDTQYF. CDR3 in DNA: TGTGCCAGCAGCCGGACTAGCGGGGGGGTCACAGATACGCAGTATTTT.

This clone was recorded a few times. The chain joins TRBV5-4 to TRBJ1-2; 8 positions agree with TRBD1. CDR3 length: 13 amino acids. The germline V gene encodes CDR1 SGHNT and CDR2 YYREEE (reference sequence). J lost 3 bases, V lost 5 bases, and 3 bases had no gene match. The CDR3 spells CASRPQGDYGYTF. Written as DNA, the CDR3 is TGTGCCAGCAGACCACAGGGGGACTATGGCTACACCTTC.

Ten or more counts support this clone. The chain combines TRBV6-5 with TRBJ1-6, with 7 bases matching TRBD1. J lost 7 bases, V lost 2 bases, and 2 bases had no gene match. Looked up from germline, CDR1 is MNHEY and CDR2 is SVGAGI. The CDR3 loop spans 14 amino acids. The DNA of the CDR3 is TGTGCCAGCAGTTACGTGACAGGGAATTCACCCCTCCACTTT. Amino acid sequence: CASSYVTGNSPLHF.

In its sample, this clone ranks as medium-sized. The chain has TRBV19 and TRBJ1-5; D gene unclear. The length of the CDR3 is 12 residues. V was cut by 8 bases and J by 4 bases, with 9 bases left in between. CDR1 and CDR2 (germline): LNHDA, SQIVND (reference sequence). CDR3 sequence reads: CASDTGNQPQHF. The CDR3 nucleotides are TGTGCCAGTGACACGGGGAATCAGCCCCAGCATTTT. Full variable domain (missing parts from reference TRBV19 and TRBJ1-5): DGGITQSPKYLFRKEGQNVTLSCEQNLNHDAMYWYRQDPGQGLRLIYYSQIVNDFQKGDIAEGYSVSREKKESFPLTVTSAQKNPTAFYLCASDTGNQPQHFGDGTRLSIL.

This clone rates as medium-sized (0.01 to 0.1%). The chain links TRBV10-3 to TRBJ1-1, with a weak D call TRBD1 (6 bases). This CDR3 has 13 amino acids. In germline, CDR1 is ENHRY, CDR2 SYGVKD. Trimming pared 8 bases from V and 0 bases from J, leaving 10 bases between. CDR3: CAIGQGLNTEAFF. In DNA form, the CDR3 reads TGTGCCATCGGTCAGGGGTTGAACACTGAAGCTTTCTTT.

This clone has just a few counts. This rearrangement joins TRBV5-5 to TRBJ2-1, with 8 bases matching TRBD2. V trimming: 1 base; J trimming: 9 bases; junction bases outside the gene matches: 6. Germline V gene lookup returns CDR1 SGHKS and CDR2 YYEKEE (reference sequence). The CDR3 consists of 14 residues. The chain's CDR3 is CASSLKRAGVEQFF. The CDR3 region has the DNA TGTGCCAGCAGCTTGAAAAGAGCGGGGGTTGAGCAGTTCTTC.

This clone was counted a few times. The CDR3 DNA reads as TGCGCCAGCAGCCAAGATGAGGGTCAGTCCTCACCCCTCCACTTT. Translated: CASSQDEGQSSPLHF. This sequence joins TRBV4-1 and TRBJ1-6; no clear D gene. The V end was cut by 0 bases, the J end by 10 bases, with 13 bases between. CDR1 is MGHRA and CDR2 is YSYEKL in the germline V gene. This CDR3 comprises 15 residues.

A few counts support this clone. The chain carries TRBV7-2 and TRBJ2-5; a weak D match, TRBD1 (6 bases). The CDR3 sequence is 13 residues long. Germline CDR1 SGHTA, CDR2 FQGNSA. Trimming stripped 6 bases from V and 6 bases from J, with 14 bases between. CDR3 sequence: CASSPTGLKTQYF. For the CDR3, the DNA is TGTGCCAGCAGTCCTACAGGGTTGAAGACCCAGTACTTC.

This clone has a handful of counts. This chain joins TRBV10-3 and TRBJ2-3; D is perhaps TRBD2 (7 bases). Per the germline V gene, CDR1 is ENHRY and CDR2 is SYGVKD. This CDR3 contains 16 residues. V lost 3 bases to trimming and J lost 2 bases, with 15 bases between them. For the CDR3, the DNA is TGTGCCATCAGTGATTTTGTGGGGGGGCCCACAGATACGCAGTATTTT. This gives the protein CAISDFVGGPTDTQYF.

This clone was counted a few times. The CDR3 nucleotides read TGTGCCAGCAGTTATACAGAAACCTCTGGAAACACCATATATTTT. It specifies CASSYTETSGNTIYF. The V gene is TRBV28, the J gene TRBJ1-3; D is undetermined. The CDR3 extends over 15 amino acids. Trimming removed 4 bases at V and 0 bases at J, with 10 bases between. Germline V gene lookup returns CDR1 MDHEN and CDR2 SYDVKM.

By its share, this clone is medium-sized. This chain links TRBV5-1 with TRBJ2-3, with 7 bases identical to TRBD1. V was clipped by 2 bases and J by 4 bases; unmatched bases: 1. CDR3 length: 13 residues. Germline CDR1 SGHRS, CDR2 YFSETQ. Written as DNA, the CDR3 is TGCGCCAGCAGCTTACAGGGGCCAGATACGCAGTATTTT. The encoded protein is CASSLQGPDTQYF.

The sample holds a few counts of this clone. The rearrangement links TRBV27 to TRBJ2-5, with TRBD2 matching 7 bases. Germline CDR1 reads MNHEY; CDR2 reads SMNVEV (reference sequence). CDR3 length: 15 amino acids. After removal of 3 bases from V and 9 bases from J, the junction contained 13 bases not matched to a gene. DNA of the CDR3: TGTGCCAGCAGTTTTTCTCCCAAGACTAGCTCAGCCCAGTACTTC. This gives the protein CASSFSPKTSSAQYF.

Judged by abundance, this clone is medium-sized. V and J are TRBV28 and TRBJ2-3, with D maybe TRBD2 (7 bases). CDR1 is MDHEN and CDR2 is SYDVKM in the germline V gene. This CDR3 has 15 residues. Between the trimmed V and J ends, which lost 6 bases and 4 bases, there was a span of 17 bases. The CDR3 reads CASSVGGPPADTQYF. CDR3 in DNA: TGTGCCAGCAGCGTCGGGGGGCCCCCAGCAGATACGCAGTATTTT.

This clone showed up just a few times. The chain has TRBV7-2 and TRBJ1-5; D not certain. Germline lookup yields CDR1 SGHTA and CDR2 FQGNSA. With 5 bases removed from V and 11 bases from J, the gap between germline ends came to 16 bases. The CDR3 loop spans 13 amino acids. The CDR3 spells CASSPIREAAQHF. In nucleotides, the CDR3 is TGTGCCAGCAGCCCAATCCGGGAGGCGGCCCAGCATTTT.

This clone was seen more than once but under ten times. CDR3 sequence: CASSEPPVNTEAFF. CDR3 coding DNA: TGTGCCAGCAGTGAACCCCCAGTGAACACTGAAGCTTTCTTT. The chain has TRBV2 and TRBJ1-1; D unclear. The CDR3 totals 14 residues. Germline-derived CDR1 and CDR2 are SNHLY and FYNNEI. V was clipped by 2 bases and J by 0 bases, with 7 bases between them.

CDR3 sequence (DNA): TGTGCCTGGAGTGGAGGGTTTTCCTCGAATTCACCCCTCCACTTT. It translates to CAWSGGFSSNSPLHF. This chain links TRBV30 with TRBJ1-6, with D hard to call. CDR1 is GTSNPN, CDR2 SVGIG, per germline (reference sequence). The V end lost 1 base, the J end lost 7 bases, and 14 bases lay between the germline ends. The CDR3 consists of 15 residues.

V is TRBV27 and J is TRBJ1-1; the match to TRBD1 covers 8 bases. Losses at the gene ends were 6 bases for V and 3 bases for J; bases not matched to a gene: 3. Germline values: CDR1 MNHEY, CDR2 SMNVEV (reference sequence). This CDR3 has 13 amino acids. The CDR3 DNA is TGTGCCAGCAGCAGGGGGCGCGACACTGAAGCTTTCTTT. Amino acid sequence: CASSRGRDTEAFF.

The V gene is TRBV10-2, the J gene TRBJ2-1; 11 bases match TRBD1. CDR1 and CDR2 (germline): WSHSY, SAAADI. The CDR3 spans 15 residues. With 6 bases clipped from V and 4 bases from J, the junction kept 5 bases outside the gene matches. The CDR3 DNA reads as TGCGCCAGCAGGGCGGGGACAGGGGGGTACAATGAGCAGTTCTTC. Translation gives CASRAGTGGYNEQFF.

This clone showed up just a few times. V usage is TRBV5-6 and J usage is TRBJ1-2; the D is unclear. The CDR3 is made up of 13 amino acids. In germline, CDR1 is SGHDT, CDR2 YYEEEE. Trimming removed 2 bases at V and 1 base at J, with 6 bases between. CDR3 protein: CASSFDYNYGYTF. The CDR3 DNA reads TGTGCCAGCAGCTTTGACTATAACTATGGCTACACCTTC.

This clone is medium-sized in the sample. The genes are TRBV11-2 and TRBJ2-3; weak D call: TRBD2 (6 bases). The CDR3 extends over 15 amino acids. Germline CDR1 SGHAT, CDR2 FQNNGV. The V and J ends lost 5 bases and 5 bases respectively, with 17 bases between them. The CDR3 nucleotides read TGTGCCAGCAGCGTCGGGACTTTCGACCAAGATACGCAGTATTTT. It codes for CASSVGTFDQDTQYF. The variable domain in full, with the rest retrieved from reference TRBV11-2 and TRBJ2-3, is EAGVAQSPRYKIIEKRQSVAFWCNPISGHATLYWYQQILGQGPKLLIQFQNNGVVDDSQLPKDRFSAERLKGVDSTLKIQPAKLEDSAVYLCASSVGTFDQDTQYFGPGTRLTVL.

This clone is judged medium-sized (0.01 to 0.1%). V usage is TRBV5-6 and J usage is TRBJ2-7; a weak D match, TRBD2 (5 bases). This CDR3 comprises 15 residues. From germline, CDR1 is SGHDT and CDR2 YYEEEE. The V end was cut by 0 bases, the J end by 3 bases, with 13 bases between. CDR3 coding DNA: TGTGCCAGCAGCTTGGGCCCCAGAGGGAACTACGAGCAGTACGTC. Protein product: CASSLGPRGNYEQYV.

The chain has TRBV6-5 and TRBJ2-3; the D is unclear. This CDR3 contains 13 residues. The ends were cut back, 2 bases at V and 0 bases at J, with 3 bases in the middle. CDR1 is MNHEY, CDR2 SVGAGI, per germline. The DNA of the CDR3 is TGTGCCAGCAGTTACCCTAGCACAGATACGCAGTATTTT. Translated: CASSYPSTDTQYF.